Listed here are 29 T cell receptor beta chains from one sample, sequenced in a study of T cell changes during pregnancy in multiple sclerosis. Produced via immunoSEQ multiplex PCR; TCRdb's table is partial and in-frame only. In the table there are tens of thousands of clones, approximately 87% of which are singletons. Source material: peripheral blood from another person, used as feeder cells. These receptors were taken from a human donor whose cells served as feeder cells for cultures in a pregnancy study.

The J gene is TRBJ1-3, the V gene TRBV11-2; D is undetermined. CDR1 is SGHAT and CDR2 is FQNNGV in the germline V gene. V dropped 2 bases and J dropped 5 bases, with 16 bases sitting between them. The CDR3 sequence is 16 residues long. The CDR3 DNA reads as TGTGCCAGCAGCTTAAGCGGACGTTATGGCAGAAACACCATATATTTT. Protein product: CASSLSGRYGRNTIYF. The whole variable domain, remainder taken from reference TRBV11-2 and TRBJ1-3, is EAGVAQSPRYKIIEKRQSVAFWCNPISGHATLYWYQQILGQGPKLLIQFQNNGVVDDSQLPKDRFSAERLKGVDSTLKIQPAKLEDSAVYLCASSLSGRYGRNTIYFGEGSWLTVV.

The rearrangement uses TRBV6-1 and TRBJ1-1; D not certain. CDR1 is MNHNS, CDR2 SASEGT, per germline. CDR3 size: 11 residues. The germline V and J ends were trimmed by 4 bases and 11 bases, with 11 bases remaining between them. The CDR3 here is CASSVGREAFF. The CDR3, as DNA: TGTGCCAGCAGTGTTGGGAGGGAGGCTTTCTTT.

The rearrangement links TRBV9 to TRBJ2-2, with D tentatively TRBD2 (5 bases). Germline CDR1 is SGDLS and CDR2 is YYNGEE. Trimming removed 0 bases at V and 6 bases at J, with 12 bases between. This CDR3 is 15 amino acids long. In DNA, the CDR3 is TGTGCCAGCAGCGTAGTTGGACTTTCACCCGGGGAGCTGTTTTTT. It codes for CASSVVGLSPGELFF.

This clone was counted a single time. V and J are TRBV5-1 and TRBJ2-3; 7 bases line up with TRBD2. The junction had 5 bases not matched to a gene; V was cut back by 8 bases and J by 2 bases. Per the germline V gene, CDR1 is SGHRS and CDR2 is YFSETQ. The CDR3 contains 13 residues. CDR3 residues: CASEREPTDTQYF. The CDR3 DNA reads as TGCGCCAGTGAGCGGGAACCCACAGATACGCAGTATTTT.

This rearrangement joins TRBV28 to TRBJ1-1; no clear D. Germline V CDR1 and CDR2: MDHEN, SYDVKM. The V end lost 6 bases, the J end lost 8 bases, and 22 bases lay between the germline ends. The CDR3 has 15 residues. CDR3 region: CASSPLTPTSTEAFF. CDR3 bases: TGTGCCAGCAGCCCACTGACACCTACCAGCACAGAAGCTTTCTTT. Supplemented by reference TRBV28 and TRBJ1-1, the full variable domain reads DVKVTQSSRYLVKRTGEKVFLECVQDMDHENMFWYRQDPGLGLRLIYFSYDVKMKEKGDIPEGYSVSREKKERFSLILESASTNQTSMYLCASSPLTPTSTEAFFGQGTRLTVV.

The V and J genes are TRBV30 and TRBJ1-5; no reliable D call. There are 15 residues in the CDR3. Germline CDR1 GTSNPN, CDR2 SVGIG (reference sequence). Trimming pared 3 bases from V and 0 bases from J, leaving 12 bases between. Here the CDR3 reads CAWSHGGSSNQPQHF. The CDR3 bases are TGTGCCTGGAGCCACGGAGGGAGTAGCAATCAGCCCCAGCATTTT.

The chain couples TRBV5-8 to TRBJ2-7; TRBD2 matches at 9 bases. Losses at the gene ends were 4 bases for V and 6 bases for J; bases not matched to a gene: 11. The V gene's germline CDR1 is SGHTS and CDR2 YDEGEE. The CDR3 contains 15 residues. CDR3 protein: CASSVLSGGAGEQYF. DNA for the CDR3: TGTGCCAGCAGCGTACTTAGCGGGGGAGCGGGCGAGCAGTACTTC.

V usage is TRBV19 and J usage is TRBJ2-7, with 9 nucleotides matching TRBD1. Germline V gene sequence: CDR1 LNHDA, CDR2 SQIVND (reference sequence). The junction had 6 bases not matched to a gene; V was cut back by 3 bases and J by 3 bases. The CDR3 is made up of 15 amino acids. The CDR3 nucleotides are TGTGCCAGTAGTATTTTGGGGACAGGGAGCTACGAGCAGTACTTC. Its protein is CASSILGTGSYEQYF.

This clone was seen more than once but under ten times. This CDR3 is CASSSLDRAVSPLHF. CDR3 sequence (DNA): TGTGCCAGCAGCTCCCTTGACAGGGCGGTTTCACCCCTCCACTTT. This rearrangement joins TRBV14 to TRBJ1-6; 7 bases map to TRBD1. CDR3 length equals 15 residues. From germline, CDR1 is SGHDN and CDR2 FVKESK. With 5 bases clipped from V and 9 bases from J, the junction kept 10 bases outside the gene matches.

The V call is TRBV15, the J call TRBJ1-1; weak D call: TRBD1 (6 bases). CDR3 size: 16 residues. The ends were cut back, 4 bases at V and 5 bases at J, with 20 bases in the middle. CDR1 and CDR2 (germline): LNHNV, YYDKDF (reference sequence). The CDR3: CATSTLSRGAGTEAFF. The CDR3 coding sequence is TGTGCCACCAGCACCCTATCTAGGGGGGCAGGAACTGAAGCTTTCTTT.

The CDR3, as DNA: TGCAGTGCTAGAGATCTGGGGGAGCTGTTTTTT. It translates to CSARDLGELFF. This chain joins TRBV20-1 and TRBJ2-2; unclear D gene. The CDR3 has 11 amino acids. Trimming removed 0 bases from V and 8 bases from J, with 4 bases in between. CDR1 and CDR2 (germline): DFQATT, SNEGSKA (reference sequence).

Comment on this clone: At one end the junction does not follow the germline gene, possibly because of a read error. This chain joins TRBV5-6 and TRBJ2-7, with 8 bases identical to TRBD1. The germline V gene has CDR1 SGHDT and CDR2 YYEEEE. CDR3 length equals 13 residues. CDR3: CASSSGGTGGTFF. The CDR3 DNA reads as TGTGCCAGCAGCTCAGGGGGCACAGGCGGCACTTTCTTC.

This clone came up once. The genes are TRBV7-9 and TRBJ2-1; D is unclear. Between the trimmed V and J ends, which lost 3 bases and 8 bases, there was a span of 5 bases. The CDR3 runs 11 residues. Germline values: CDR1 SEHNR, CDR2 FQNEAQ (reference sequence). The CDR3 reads CASSFFDEQFF. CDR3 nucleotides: TGTGCCAGCAGCTTTTTCGATGAGCAGTTCTTC.

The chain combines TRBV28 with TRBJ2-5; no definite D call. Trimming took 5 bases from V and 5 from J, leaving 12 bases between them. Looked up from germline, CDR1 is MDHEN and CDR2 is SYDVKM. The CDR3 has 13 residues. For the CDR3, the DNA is TGTGCCAGCAGTCCACCCGGACGGGAGACCCAGTACTTC. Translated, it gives CASSPPGRETQYF.

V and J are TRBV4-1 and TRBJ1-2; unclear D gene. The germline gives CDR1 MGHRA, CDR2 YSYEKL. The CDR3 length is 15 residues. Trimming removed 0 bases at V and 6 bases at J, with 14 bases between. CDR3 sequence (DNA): TGCGCCAGCAGCCAAGAATGGGCCGAGGGCCATGGCTACACCTTC. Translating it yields CASSQEWAEGHGYTF.

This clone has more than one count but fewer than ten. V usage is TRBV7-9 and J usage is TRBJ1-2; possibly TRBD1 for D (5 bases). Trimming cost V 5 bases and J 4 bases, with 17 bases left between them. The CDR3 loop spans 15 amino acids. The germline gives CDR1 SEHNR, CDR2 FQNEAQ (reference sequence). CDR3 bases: TGTGCCAGCAGCCCTTGGAGGGGCGGATCCTATGGCTACACCTTC. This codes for CASSPWRGGSYGYTF.

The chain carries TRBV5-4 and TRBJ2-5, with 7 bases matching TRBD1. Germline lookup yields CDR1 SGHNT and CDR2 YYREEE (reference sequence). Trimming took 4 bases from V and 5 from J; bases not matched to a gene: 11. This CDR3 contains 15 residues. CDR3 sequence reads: CASSPDPQGTETQYF. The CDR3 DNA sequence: TGTGCCAGCAGCCCGGACCCACAGGGGACGGAGACCCAGTACTTC.

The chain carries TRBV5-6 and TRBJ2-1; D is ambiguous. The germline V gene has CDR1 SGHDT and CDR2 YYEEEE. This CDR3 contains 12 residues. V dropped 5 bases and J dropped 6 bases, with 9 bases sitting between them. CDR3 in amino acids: CASRYQANEQFF. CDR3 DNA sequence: TGTGCCAGCAGATACCAGGCCAATGAGCAGTTCTTC.

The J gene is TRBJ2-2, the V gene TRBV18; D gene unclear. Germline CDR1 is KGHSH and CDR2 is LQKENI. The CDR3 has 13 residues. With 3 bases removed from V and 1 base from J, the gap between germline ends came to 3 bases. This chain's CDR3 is CASSPLNTGELFF. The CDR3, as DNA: TGTGCCAGCTCACCCCTGAACACCGGGGAGCTGTTTTTT.

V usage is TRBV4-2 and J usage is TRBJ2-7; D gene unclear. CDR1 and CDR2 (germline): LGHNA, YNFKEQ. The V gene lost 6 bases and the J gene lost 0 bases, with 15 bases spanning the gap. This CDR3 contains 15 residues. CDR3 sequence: CASRSTGDFSYEQYF. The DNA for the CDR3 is TGTGCCAGCAGATCAACCGGCGACTTCTCCTACGAGCAGTACTTC.

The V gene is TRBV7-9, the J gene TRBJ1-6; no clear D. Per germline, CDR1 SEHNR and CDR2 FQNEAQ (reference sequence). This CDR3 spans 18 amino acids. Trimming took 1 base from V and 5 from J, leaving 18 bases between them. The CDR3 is CASSLDSGFLGHNSPLHF. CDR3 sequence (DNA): TGTGCCAGCAGCTTAGATTCGGGGTTTCTAGGCCATAATTCACCCCTCCACTTT.

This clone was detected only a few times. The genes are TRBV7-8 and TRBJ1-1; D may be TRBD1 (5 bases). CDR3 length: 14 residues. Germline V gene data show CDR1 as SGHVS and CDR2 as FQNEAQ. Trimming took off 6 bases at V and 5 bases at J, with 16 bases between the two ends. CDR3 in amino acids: CASSSGDGRTEAFF. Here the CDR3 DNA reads TGTGCCAGCAGTTCCGGGGACGGTAGGACTGAAGCTTTCTTT. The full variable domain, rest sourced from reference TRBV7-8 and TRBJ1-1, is GAGVSQSPRYKVAKRGQDVALRCDPISGHVSLFWYQQALGQGPEFLTYFQNEAQLDKSGLPSDRFFAERPEGSVSTLKIQRTQQEDSAVYLCASSSGDGRTEAFFGQGTRLTVV.

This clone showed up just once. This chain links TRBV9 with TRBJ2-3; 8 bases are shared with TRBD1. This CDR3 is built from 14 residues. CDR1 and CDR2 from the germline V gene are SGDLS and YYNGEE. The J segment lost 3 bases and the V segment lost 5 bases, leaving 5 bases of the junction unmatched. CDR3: CASRSGQGTDTQYF. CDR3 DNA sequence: TGTGCCAGCAGGTCCGGACAGGGAACAGATACGCAGTATTTT.

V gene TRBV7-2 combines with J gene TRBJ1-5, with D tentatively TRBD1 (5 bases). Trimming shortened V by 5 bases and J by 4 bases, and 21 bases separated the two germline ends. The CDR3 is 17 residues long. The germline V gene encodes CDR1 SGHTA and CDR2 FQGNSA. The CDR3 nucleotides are TGTGCCAGCAGCCCTCGGCCCCTGGCCAAGGGGAATCAGCCCCAGCATTTT. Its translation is CASSPRPLAKGNQPQHF.

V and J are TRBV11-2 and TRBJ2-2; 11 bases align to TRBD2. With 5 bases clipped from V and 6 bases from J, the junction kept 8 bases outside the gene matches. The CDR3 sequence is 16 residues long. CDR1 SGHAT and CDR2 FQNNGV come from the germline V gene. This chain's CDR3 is CASSATLAGVSGELFF. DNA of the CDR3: TGTGCCAGCAGCGCAACACTAGCGGGGGTATCCGGGGAGCTGTTTTTT.

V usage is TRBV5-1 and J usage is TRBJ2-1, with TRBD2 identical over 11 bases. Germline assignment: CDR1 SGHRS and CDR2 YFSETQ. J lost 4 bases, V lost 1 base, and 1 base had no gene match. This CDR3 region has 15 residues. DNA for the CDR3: TGCGCCAGCAGCTTGACTAGCGGGAGTTACAATGAGCAGTTCTTC. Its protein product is CASSLTSGSYNEQFF.

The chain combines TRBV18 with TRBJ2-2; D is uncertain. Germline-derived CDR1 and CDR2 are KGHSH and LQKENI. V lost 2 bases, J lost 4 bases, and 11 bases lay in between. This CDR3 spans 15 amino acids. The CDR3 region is CASSPGKVVTGELFF. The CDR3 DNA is TGTGCCAGCTCACCAGGGAAAGTAGTCACCGGGGAGCTGTTTTTT.

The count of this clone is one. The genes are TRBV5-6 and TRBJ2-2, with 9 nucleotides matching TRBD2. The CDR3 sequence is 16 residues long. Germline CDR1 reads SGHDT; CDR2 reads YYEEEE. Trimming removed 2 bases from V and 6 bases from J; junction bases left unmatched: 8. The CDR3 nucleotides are TGTGCCAGCAGCTTAGAGGTAGCGGGAGTCGCCGGGGAGCTGTTTTTT. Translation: CASSLEVAGVAGELFF.

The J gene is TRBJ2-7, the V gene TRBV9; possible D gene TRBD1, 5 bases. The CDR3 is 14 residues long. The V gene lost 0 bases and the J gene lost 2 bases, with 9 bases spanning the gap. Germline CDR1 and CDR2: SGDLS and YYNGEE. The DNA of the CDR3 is TGTGCCAGCAGCGTAGACACAGGCACCTACGAGCAGTACTTC. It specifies CASSVDTGTYEQYF. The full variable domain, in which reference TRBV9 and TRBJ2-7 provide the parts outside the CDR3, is DSGVTQTPKHLITATGQRVTLRCSPRSGDLSVYWYQQSLDQGLQFLIQYYNGEERAKGNILERFSAQQFPDLHSELNLSSLELGDSALYFCASSVDTGTYEQYFGPGTRLTVT.